The 19 T cell receptor beta chains in this list originate from one sample, sequenced in a study of response to subunit inactivated influenza vaccine. TCRdb analysed the RT-PCR reads with MiXCR anew, one entry per CDR3 protein. The sample gives about half a million distinct CDR3 sequences, roughly 9.8% of which show up once; 12% is in the top ten. The specimen comprised PBMCs from blood, sampled roughly 46 days after vaccination. The receptors were gathered from a man aged 50 to 60 who received an inactivated influenza vaccine.

A few counts support this clonotype. The gene calls are TRBV12-3 or TRBV12-4 and TRBJ1-4; the D is unclear. With the DNA end fitting TRBJ2-2 better, the J assignment may be wrong. The CDR3 runs to 11 residues. This chain's CDR3 is CASSSRQELFF. CDR3 bases: TGTGCCAGCAGTTCTAGACAGGAGCTGTTTTTT.

The chain combines TRBV6-2 or TRBV6-3 with TRBJ2-1, with TRBD1 identical over 8 bases. The CDR3 runs to 16 residues. CDR1 and CDR2 (germline): MNHEY, SVGEGT. Trimming took 7 bases from V and 4 from J; bases not matched to a gene: 12. The CDR3 DNA reads TGTGCCAGCACCAAAGGGGCAGGACAGGGTTACAATGAGCAGTTCTTC. Translating it yields CASTKGAGQGYNEQFF.

The chain employs TRBV4-2 and TRBJ1-3, with TRBD1 matching over 8 bases. V lost 5 bases, J lost 2 bases, and 17 bases stayed unmatched. Per the germline V gene, CDR1 is LGHNA and CDR2 is YNFKEQ. The CDR3 loop spans 19 amino acids. The CDR3: CASSASVGQGLKTGNTIYF. CDR3 nucleotide sequence: TGTGCCAGCAGCGCCTCGGTTGGACAGGGACTGAAAACTGGAAACACCATATATTTT.

This clonotype was counted a few times. This chain links TRBV7-9 with TRBJ2-1, with D perhaps TRBD2 (6 bases). CDR3 length equals 15 residues. Trimming cost V 4 bases and J 4 bases, with 14 bases left between them. CDR1 is SEHNR and CDR2 is FQNEAQ in the germline V gene (reference sequence). The CDR3 DNA is TGTGCCAGCAGCTCAGGGAGGAGGGCATACAATGAGCAGTTCTTC. This gives the protein CASSSGRRAYNEQFF.

The rearrangement joins TRBV30 to TRBJ2-7; a possible D gene is TRBD2 (7 bases). The CDR3 loop spans 13 amino acids. Germline CDR1 GTSNPN, CDR2 SVGIG (reference sequence). Trimming shortened V by 5 bases and J by 4 bases, and 15 bases separated the two germline ends. The CDR3 region has the DNA TGTGCCTGGGGGACTAAACAGGGTTACGAGCAGTACTTC. Amino acids: CAWGTKQGYEQYF.

Note on this clonotype: A much more abundant neighbour one base away suggests this may be a read error. The chain combines TRBV5-1 with TRBJ2-7; the match to TRBD1 covers 10 bases. There are 17 residues in the CDR3. Germline trimming cut 0 bases from V and 7 bases from J; bases unmatched to any gene: 13. The V gene's germline CDR1 is SGHRS and CDR2 YFSETQ. The DNA for the CDR3 is TGCGCCAGCAGCTTGGAAGGGACAGGGGCCCCACTACGGGAGCAGTACTTC. Its protein product is CASSLEGTGAPLREQYF. Together with reference TRBV5-1 and TRBJ2-7, the CDR3 gives the full variable domain: KAGVTQTPRYLIKTRGQQVTLSCSPISGHRSVSWYQQTPGQGLQFLFEYFSETQRNKGNFPGRFSGRQFSNSRSEMNVSTLELGDSALYLCASSLEGTGAPLREQYFGPGTRLTVT.

This clonotype showed up just a few times. The chain joins TRBV20-1 to TRBJ1-2; no clear D gene. Germline lookup yields CDR1 DFQATT and CDR2 SNEGSKA (reference sequence). The CDR3 spans 12 residues. V lost 3 bases and J 4 bases, leaving 9 bases between the germline ends. CDR3 bases: TGCAGTGCTAGTGGACTGAGCTATGGCTACACCTTC. This gives the protein CSASGLSYGYTF.

This clonotype appeared many times. This chain connects TRBV7-3 to TRBJ2-7, with D perhaps TRBD1 or TRBD2 (5 bases each). Germline V gene data show CDR1 as SGHTA and CDR2 as FQGTGA. With 3 bases removed from V and 7 bases from J, the gap between germline ends came to 13 bases. This CDR3 is 13 amino acids long. The CDR3 DNA sequence: TGTGCCAGCAGCTTGGGACCCTCCCGAGAGCAGTACTTC. Translated: CASSLGPSREQYF.

This chain joins TRBV15 and TRBJ1-5; D not resolved. The germline gives CDR1 LNHNV, CDR2 YYDKDF (reference sequence). The V gene lost 6 bases and the J gene lost 5 bases, with 8 bases spanning the gap. The CDR3 is 12 amino acids. The CDR3 region is CATSAFDQPQHF. The DNA for the CDR3 is TGTGCCACCAGTGCCTTCGATCAGCCCCAGCATTTT.

This clonotype was found a few times. V gene TRBV7-2 combines with J gene TRBJ1-2; 9 bases agree with TRBD1. V lost 7 bases to trimming and J lost 2 bases; unmatched junction nucleotides: 5. Germline V gives CDR1 SGHTA, CDR2 FQGNSA. This CDR3 is built from 14 residues. CDR3 DNA: TGTGCCAGCATCGACGGGACAGGGAACTATGGCTACACCTTC. The encoded protein is CASIDGTGNYGYTF.

This sequence joins TRBV12-3 or TRBV12-4 and TRBJ2-1; 9 bases align to TRBD2. This CDR3 region has 14 residues. The trim removed 4 bases at V and 5 bases at J, leaving 3 bases unmatched. This CDR3 reads CASSSLAGNNEQFF. CDR3 sequence (DNA): TGTGCCAGCAGTTCCCTAGCGGGGAACAATGAGCAGTTCTTC.

This clonotype came up many times. The chain joins TRBV5-1 to TRBJ2-2; D unclear. Trimming took 0 bases from V and 2 from J, leaving 8 bases between them. The CDR3 runs to 15 residues. Germline V gene sequence: CDR1 SGHRS, CDR2 YFSETQ. DNA for the CDR3: TGCGCCAGCAGCTTGGAGCAGCTCAACACCGGGGAGCTGTTTTTT. Translated: CASSLEQLNTGELFF.

This clonotype was seen more than once but under ten times. The DNA of the CDR3 is TGTGCCAGCAGCCCCTGGACAGGGCTTGGCTACGAGCAGTACTTC. Translation gives CASSPWTGLGYEQYF. The V gene is TRBV7-2, the J gene TRBJ2-7, with 8 bases identical to TRBD1. Germline V gives CDR1 SGHTA, CDR2 FQGNSA. The CDR3 contains 15 residues. J was trimmed by 3 bases and V by 5 bases; bases with no gene match: 9.

Ten or more counts support this clonotype. V and J are TRBV6-2 or TRBV6-3 and TRBJ1-2, with D tentatively TRBD1 (6 bases). The CDR3 length is 16 residues. Trimming left V 2 bases short and J 2 bases short, with 15 bases between. Germline CDR1 MNHEY, CDR2 SVGEGT. CDR3 protein: CASSYQTGQTNYGYTF. The CDR3 DNA is TGTGCCAGCAGTTACCAGACAGGACAAACCAACTATGGCTACACCTTC.

This clonotype was seen more than once but under ten times. The J gene is TRBJ2-1, the V gene TRBV20-1; TRBD2 aligns across 8 bases. Germline lookup yields CDR1 DFQATT and CDR2 SNEGSKA (reference sequence). The junction had 9 bases not matched to a gene; V was cut back by 0 bases and J by 8 bases. The CDR3 consists of 15 residues. This CDR3 reads CSARDVGTSTHEQFF. As DNA, the CDR3 is TGCAGTGCTAGAGATGTCGGGACTAGTACCCATGAGCAGTTCTTC.

This clonotype appeared many times. This rearrangement joins TRBV12-3 or TRBV12-4 to TRBJ2-2; D remains ambiguous. Trimming took off 3 bases at V and 5 bases at J, with 10 bases between the two ends. The CDR3 is 14 amino acids. The CDR3 loop is CASSFTLGTGELFF. The CDR3, as DNA: TGTGCCAGCAGTTTTACGCTAGGGACCGGGGAGCTGTTTTTT.

This clonotype came up a few times. CDR3 amino acids: CSAAFSGRTRDTQYF. The CDR3, as DNA: TGCAGTGCTGCGTTTAGCGGGAGGACGAGAGATACGCAGTATTTT. The V call is TRBV20-1, the J call TRBJ2-3; 10 bases match TRBD2. V shed 5 bases, J shed 5 bases, and the junction held 10 bases outside the gene matches. Germline V lookup: CDR1 DFQATT, CDR2 SNEGSKA (reference sequence). The CDR3 length is 15 residues.

V and J are TRBV10-1 and TRBJ1-2; no clear D gene. The CDR3 contains 13 residues. Trimming shortened V by 3 bases and J by 8 bases, and 13 bases separated the two germline ends. Per germline, CDR1 WNHNN and CDR2 SYGVQD (reference sequence). The CDR3 sequence is CASSDLRFWGYTF. The CDR3 DNA reads TGCGCCAGCAGTGACCTCCGATTCTGGGGCTACACCTTC.

The gene calls are TRBV11-2 and TRBJ2-1; D is possibly TRBD1 or TRBD2 (5 bases each). This CDR3 contains 16 residues. Germline V gene sequence: CDR1 SGHAT, CDR2 FQNNGV. Trimming took 2 bases from V and 5 from J, leaving 16 bases between them. DNA for the CDR3: TGTGCCAGCAGCTTACCTACGGGACGCTTTAACAATGAGCAGTTCTTC. This encodes CASSLPTGRFNNEQFF.